The 8 T cell receptor beta chains below were found in one sample sequenced in a study of human T cells and chemical hapten exposure. From the RACE reads, TCRdb called clonotypes with MiXCR, one entry per CDR3 protein. The sample yields more than 80,000 distinct CDR3 sequences, less than 15% seen once. The sample's time point: pre-sensitization, week 0. Noted treatment: therapeutic diphenylcyclopropenone sensitization with weekly scalp DPC. This sample comprised whole blood, obtained in connection with sensitization to the hapten diphenylcyclopropenone (DPC). The source of these receptors is a woman in her 50s with alopecia areata. Some clones in this sample may be carry-over from other donors' samples.

The gene calls are TRBV11-2 and TRBJ2-1, with 10 bases aligning to TRBD1. Looked up from germline, CDR1 is SGHAT and CDR2 is FQNNGV. Trimming took 4 bases from V and 10 from J; bases not matched to a gene: 13. CDR3 size: 16 residues. The CDR3 DNA follows: TGTGCCAGCAGCTCCCAGGCCGGGACAGGGGAATTGGAGCAGTTCTTC. The encoded protein is CASSSQAGTGELEQFF.

The chain couples TRBV19 to TRBJ1-1; no definite D call. V lost 6 bases, J lost 4 bases, and 18 bases lay in between. The CDR3 runs to 15 residues. From germline, CDR1 is LNHDA and CDR2 SQIVND (reference sequence). DNA for the CDR3: TGTGCCAGTAGCCCGCTTATAGCGCCGTTCACTGAAGCTTTCTTT. Translating gives CASSPLIAPFTEAFF.

The table lists this clonotype with many counts. The V and J genes are TRBV6-5 and TRBJ2-7; D may be TRBD1 or TRBD2 (6 bases each). The V and J ends lost 6 bases and 6 bases respectively, with 15 bases between them. Germline V gene data show CDR1 as MNHEY and CDR2 as SVGAGI. The CDR3 loop spans 13 amino acids. The CDR3 coding sequence is TGTGCCAGCAGCACAACGGGGGCACGCGAGCAGTACTTC. Encoded protein: CASSTTGAREQYF.

This clonotype was observed a few times. The chain uses TRBV6-5 and TRBJ2-3; 8 bases are a match to TRBD2. This CDR3 has 15 amino acids. The V and J ends lost 0 bases and 3 bases, in that order; junction bases with no gene match: 2. Germline V gene lookup returns CDR1 MNHEY and CDR2 SVGAGI. The CDR3 DNA sequence: TGTGCCAGCAGTTACTCGGGGACTAGGACAGATACGCAGTATTTT. Amino acids: CASSYSGTRTDTQYF.

The J gene is TRBJ1-1, the V gene TRBV28; D is unresolved. The V gene's germline CDR1 is MDHEN and CDR2 SYDVKM. CDR3 length equals 14 residues. V was pared by 2 bases and J by 1 base, with 8 bases between. The CDR3 spells CASSLTNRNTEAFF. In DNA, the CDR3 is TGTGCCAGCAGTTTAACAAATCGGAACACTGAAGCTTTCTTT.

This clonotype was picked up many times. This chain connects TRBV29-1 to TRBJ2-3; TRBD2 matches 8 bases. V was clipped by 3 bases and J by 0 bases; unmatched bases: 5. The CDR3 has 15 amino acids. Germline lookup yields CDR1 SQVTM and CDR2 ANQGSEA. The CDR3 nucleotides are TGCAGCGTTGATGGAACGGGGGGGAGCACAGATACGCAGTATTTT. This codes for CSVDGTGGSTDTQYF.

The gene calls are TRBV7-9 and TRBJ2-3; tentative D call: TRBD2 (6 bases). Trimming left V 4 bases short and J 2 bases short, with 10 bases between. This CDR3 is built from 14 residues. Germline V CDR1 and CDR2: SEHNR, FQNEAQ (reference sequence). The CDR3 DNA reads as TGTGCCAGCAGCTCGAGCGGGTTCACAGATACGCAGTATTTT. Translation: CASSSSGFTDTQYF.

CDR3 sequence: CASSRAGLAGDEQYF. The CDR3 DNA reads as TGTGCCAGCAGCCGAGCCGGACTAGCGGGAGACGAGCAGTACTTC. J is TRBJ2-7 and V is TRBV7-9, with TRBD2 identical over 13 bases. V gave up 5 bases and J gave up 5 bases; unmatched junction bases: 6. The CDR3 spans 15 residues. Germline-derived CDR1 and CDR2 are SEHNR and FQNEAQ (reference sequence). The full variable domain, with the rest looked up from reference TRBV7-9 and TRBJ2-7, is DTGVSQNPRHKITKRGQNVTFRCDPISEHNRLYWYRQTLGQGPEFLTYFQNEAQLEKSRLLSDRFSAERPKGSFSTLEIQRTEQGDSAMYLCASSRAGLAGDEQYFGPGTRLTVT.